These 7 T cell receptor beta chains were all obtained from the same sample, sequenced in a study of Ad26.COV2.S vaccination and SARS-CoV-2 variants. As for treatment: 19 received Ad26.COV2.S at low or high dose, single or two shots; about 5 received placebo; per-sample allocation not given. Samples were taken on day 63 after the first vaccine or placebo injection. The assay was immunoSEQ multiplex PCR, and TCRdb's table has in-frame clones only and misses some. Seen here are 200,000 to 250,000 clones, 88% observed once, and the top ten hold roughly 10%. This material consisted of peripheral blood, taken in a trial of Ad26.COV2.S vaccine versus placebo. These receptors all stem from a person between 18 and 65 years old who received the Ad26.COV2.S COVID-19 vaccine or a placebo.

This clone was found once. Here the CDR3 DNA reads TGTGCCAGCAGATCCGGGACAGGGCCTAACACCGGGGAGCTGTTTTTT. This codes for CASRSGTGPNTGELFF. J is TRBJ2-2 and V is TRBV25-1; the match to TRBD1 covers 9 bases. CDR3 size: 16 residues. CDR1 MGHDK and CDR2 SYGVNS come from the germline V gene. V was clipped by 6 bases and J by 2 bases; unmatched bases: 7.

This chain connects TRBV7-2 to TRBJ2-7; D is unresolved. Trimming took 7 bases from V and 2 from J, leaving 9 bases between them. Germline CDR1 SGHTA, CDR2 FQGNSA. This CDR3 comprises 12 residues. The CDR3 loop is CASNGVTYEQYF. CDR3 DNA sequence: TGTGCCAGCAATGGGGTGACCTACGAGCAGTACTTC.

J is TRBJ2-3 and V is TRBV24-1; 10 nucleotides agree with TRBD1. Germline V gene data show CDR1 as KGHDR and CDR2 as SFDVKD. There are 14 residues in the CDR3. With 7 bases clipped from V and 3 bases from J, the junction kept 3 bases outside the gene matches. CDR3 DNA sequence: TGTGCCACCAGGGGACAGGGGTTGACAGATACGCAGTATTTT. It specifies CATRGQGLTDTQYF.

CDR3 in DNA: TGTGCCAGCAGCGGTTGGGTCGGAGGCACTGAAGCTTTCTTT. It encodes CASSGWVGGTEAFF. V and J are TRBV5-6 and TRBJ1-1, with D uncertain. This CDR3 is 14 amino acids long. Germline V CDR1 and CDR2: SGHDT, YYEEEE. V was pared by 4 bases and J by 4 bases, with 14 bases between.

J is TRBJ2-3 and V is TRBV6-6, with 9 nucleotides matching TRBD2. The CDR3 runs to 16 residues. CDR1 is MNHNY, CDR2 SVGAGI, per germline (reference sequence). The trim removed 6 bases at V and 5 bases at J, leaving 12 bases unmatched. The CDR3 nucleotides are TGTGCCAGCAGCCCCACCCAGAGCGGGGGGATAGATACGCAGTATTTT. This translates into CASSPTQSGGIDTQYF.

The chain links TRBV9 to TRBJ1-1; possible D gene TRBD1, 6 bases. The CDR3 is 16 amino acids. V shed 0 bases and J shed 1 base, with 13 bases lying between them. Germline-derived CDR1 and CDR2 are SGDLS and YYNGEE. This chain's CDR3 is CASSVGGGAGNTEAFF. The CDR3 region has the DNA TGTGCCAGCAGCGTAGGTGGGGGCGCGGGGAACACTGAAGCTTTCTTT.

The gene calls are TRBV11-3 and TRBJ1-2; maybe TRBD1 (5 bases). V lost 2 bases, J lost 4 bases, and 8 bases lay in between. The CDR3 is 13 residues long. Germline V gene data show CDR1 as SGHNT and CDR2 as YENEEA. CDR3 nucleotides: TGTGCCAGCAGCTTACAGGGCGGCTATGGCTACACCTTC. Amino acid sequence: CASSLQGGYGYTF.